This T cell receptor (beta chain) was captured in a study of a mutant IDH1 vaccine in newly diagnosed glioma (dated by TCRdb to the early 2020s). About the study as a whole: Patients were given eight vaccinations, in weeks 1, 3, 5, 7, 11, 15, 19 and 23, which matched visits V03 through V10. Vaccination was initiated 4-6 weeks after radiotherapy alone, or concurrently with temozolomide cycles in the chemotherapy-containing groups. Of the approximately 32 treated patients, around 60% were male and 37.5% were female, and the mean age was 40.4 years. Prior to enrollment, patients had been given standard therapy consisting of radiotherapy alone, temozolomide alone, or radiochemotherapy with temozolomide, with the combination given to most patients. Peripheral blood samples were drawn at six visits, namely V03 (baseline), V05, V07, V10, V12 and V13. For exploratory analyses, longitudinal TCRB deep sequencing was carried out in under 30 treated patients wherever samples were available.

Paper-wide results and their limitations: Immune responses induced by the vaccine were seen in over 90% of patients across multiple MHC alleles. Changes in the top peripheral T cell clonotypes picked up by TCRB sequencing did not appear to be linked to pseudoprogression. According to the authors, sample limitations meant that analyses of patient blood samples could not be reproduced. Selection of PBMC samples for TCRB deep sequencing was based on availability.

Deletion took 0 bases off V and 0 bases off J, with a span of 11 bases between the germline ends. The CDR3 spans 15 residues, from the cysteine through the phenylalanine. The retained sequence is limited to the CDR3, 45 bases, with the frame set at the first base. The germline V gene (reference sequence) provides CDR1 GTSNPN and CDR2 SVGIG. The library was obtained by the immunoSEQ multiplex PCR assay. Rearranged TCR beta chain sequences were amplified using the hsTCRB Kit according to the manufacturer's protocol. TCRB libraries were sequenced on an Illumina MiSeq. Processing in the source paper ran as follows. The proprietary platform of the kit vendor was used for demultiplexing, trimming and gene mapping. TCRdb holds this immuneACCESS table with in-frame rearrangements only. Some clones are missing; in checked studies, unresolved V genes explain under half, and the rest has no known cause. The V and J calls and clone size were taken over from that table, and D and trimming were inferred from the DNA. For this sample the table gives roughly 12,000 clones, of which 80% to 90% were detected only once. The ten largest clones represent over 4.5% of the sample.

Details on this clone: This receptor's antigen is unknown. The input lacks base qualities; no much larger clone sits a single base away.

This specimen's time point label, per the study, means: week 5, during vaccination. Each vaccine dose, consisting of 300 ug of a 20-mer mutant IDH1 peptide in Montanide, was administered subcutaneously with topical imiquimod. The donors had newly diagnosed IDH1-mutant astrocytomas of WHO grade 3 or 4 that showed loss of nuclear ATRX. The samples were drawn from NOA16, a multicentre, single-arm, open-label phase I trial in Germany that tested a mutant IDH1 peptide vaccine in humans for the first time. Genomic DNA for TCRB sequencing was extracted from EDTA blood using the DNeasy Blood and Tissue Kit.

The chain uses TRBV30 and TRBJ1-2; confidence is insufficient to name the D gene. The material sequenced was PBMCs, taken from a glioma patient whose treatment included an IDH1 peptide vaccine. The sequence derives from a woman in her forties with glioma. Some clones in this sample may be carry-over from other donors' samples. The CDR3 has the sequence CAWSVRVGTNYGYTF. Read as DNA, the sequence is TGTGCCTGGAGTGTAAGAGTCGGCACTAACTATGGCTACACCTTC.